These T cell receptor beta chains were read from a single sample in a study of blood T cell repertoires in COVID-19. Sequencing was performed with immunoSEQ multiplex PCR; in TCRdb, only in-frame clones are kept and a portion is missing. Here the sample spans some 530,000 clones, about nine tenths being singletons. The sample taken for sequencing was PBMCs or T cells enriched from blood (not recorded which). The receptors originated from a woman aged 55-69 years who had recovered from COVID-19. The CDR3 runs from the conserved cysteine through the conserved F or W. Fields, in order: CDR3 DNA, CDR3 protein, J gene, clone size, V gene, D gene. The D gene is left open where the match is weak. The size field is filled for only some rows; it gives once, few, many or a size class.

cdr3_nt: TGTGCCACCAGTGAGGGGGGGATCTATGGCTACACCTTC; cdr3_aa: CATSEGGIYGYTF; j_call: TRBJ1-2; clone_size: NA; v_call: TRBV24-1; d_call: NA
cdr3_nt: TGTGCCAGCAGTTTATCGCGGAACACTGAAGCTTTCTTT; cdr3_aa: CASSLSRNTEAFF; j_call: TRBJ1-1; clone_size: NA; v_call: TRBV27; d_call: NA
cdr3_nt: TGTGCCACCAGTGATGGACAGGGGTTCTATGGCTACACCTTC; cdr3_aa: CATSDGQGFYGYTF; j_call: TRBJ1-2; clone_size: NA; v_call: TRBV24-1; d_call: TRBD1
cdr3_nt: TGTGCCAGCAGGGATACGGACAGGACCAAAAAATTTCATGAGCAGTTCTTC; cdr3_aa: CASRDTDRTKKFHEQFF; j_call: TRBJ2-1; clone_size: NA; v_call: TRBV2; d_call: TRBD1
cdr3_nt: TGTGCCTGGAAGGGGCCCTCGACCGACCGGGCCCTCCACTTT; cdr3_aa: CAWKGPSTDRALHF; j_call: TRBJ1-6; clone_size: once; v_call: TRBV30; d_call: NA
cdr3_nt: TGCGCCAGCAGCCAAGATCCGGGAACAGGGGGCATCGACAAGCCCCAGCATTTT; cdr3_aa: CASSQDPGTGGIDKPQHF; j_call: TRBJ1-5; clone_size: NA; v_call: TRBV4-1; d_call: TRBD1
cdr3_nt: TGTGCCAGCAGGGTGGAGGGGTTAAGCAATCAGCCCCAGCATTTT; cdr3_aa: CASRVEGLSNQPQHF; j_call: TRBJ1-5; clone_size: NA; v_call: TRBV2; d_call: NA
cdr3_nt: TGTGCCACCCTCCGGGGGGGGAAGGGTGAAACTTATAGCAATCAGCCCCAGCATTTT; cdr3_aa: CATLRGGKGETYSNQPQHF; j_call: TRBJ1-5; clone_size: NA; v_call: TRBV5-6; d_call: NA
cdr3_nt: TGTGCCAGCAGCCCCCGAACCCCAGGTACGCAGTATTTT; cdr3_aa: CASSPRTPGTQYF; j_call: TRBJ2-3; clone_size: NA; v_call: TRBV9; d_call: NA
cdr3_nt: TGTGCCAGCAGTTTTACGGGAGGTAGCAATCAGCCCCAGCATTTT; cdr3_aa: CASSFTGGSNQPQHF; j_call: TRBJ1-5; clone_size: NA; v_call: TRBV27; d_call: NA
cdr3_nt: TGTGCCAGCAGCTTGCCAGGGGGCTTGAACACTGAAGCTTTCTTT; cdr3_aa: CASSLPGGLNTEAFF; j_call: TRBJ1-1; clone_size: NA; v_call: TRBV5-6; d_call: TRBD1
cdr3_nt: TGTGCCAGCAGTGAAGCCGGGACTCGATGGGGCAATCAGCCCCAGCATTTT; cdr3_aa: CASSEAGTRWGNQPQHF; j_call: TRBJ1-5; clone_size: NA; v_call: TRBV6-1; d_call: NA
cdr3_nt: TGTGCCAGTAGTCCTACGGGACAGGGGACCGGGGAGCTGTTTTTT; cdr3_aa: CASSPTGQGTGELFF; j_call: TRBJ2-2; clone_size: NA; v_call: TRBV19; d_call: TRBD1
cdr3_nt: TGCGCCAGCACCCGACAGGGGGCAGGGGTAGCCCAGTACTTC; cdr3_aa: CASTRQGAGVAQYF; j_call: TRBJ2-5; clone_size: NA; v_call: TRBV10-2; d_call: TRBD1
cdr3_nt: TGTGCCAGCAGCTTAGACAGGGGGTTTGGAAACACCATATATTTT; cdr3_aa: CASSLDRGFGNTIYF; j_call: TRBJ1-3; clone_size: once; v_call: TRBV7-2; d_call: TRBD1
cdr3_nt: TGTGCCAGCAGCCAAAAAAGGACAGTAAACACCGGGGAGCTGTTTTTT; cdr3_aa: CASSQKRTVNTGELFF; j_call: TRBJ2-2; clone_size: NA; v_call: TRBV3-1/TRBV3-2; d_call: NA
cdr3_nt: TGCAGCGTTGTTTTCCGGGGGTGGTATGGCTACACCTTC; cdr3_aa: CSVVFRGWYGYTF; j_call: TRBJ1-2; clone_size: NA; v_call: TRBV29-1; d_call: NA
cdr3_nt: TGTGCCACTCGGACAGGGGTTCATGGCTACACCTTC; cdr3_aa: CATRTGVHGYTF; j_call: TRBJ1-2; clone_size: once; v_call: TRBV19; d_call: TRBD1
cdr3_nt: TGTGCCAGCAGTTCTTATACAGGGTCCTTCACTGAAGCTTTCTTT; cdr3_aa: CASSSYTGSFTEAFF; j_call: TRBJ1-1; clone_size: NA; v_call: TRBV6-5; d_call: NA
cdr3_nt: TGTGCCAGTAGTTTGGGGGGTCGCACAGATACGCAGTATTTT; cdr3_aa: CASSLGGRTDTQYF; j_call: TRBJ2-3; clone_size: NA; v_call: TRBV19; d_call: NA
cdr3_nt: TGTGCCAGCAGCTTGCGGGCGGGGGCGAACGTTCAGCCCCAGCATTTT; cdr3_aa: CASSLRAGANVQPQHF; j_call: TRBJ1-5; clone_size: NA; v_call: TRBV5-5; d_call: NA
cdr3_nt: TGCGCCAAACAGGGGGAGAGGCCCCAGCATTTT; cdr3_aa: CAKQGERPQHF; j_call: TRBJ1-5; clone_size: NA; v_call: TRBV10-1; d_call: TRBD1
cdr3_nt: TGTGCCAGCAGCCCAGGGGGGCCTGGGCAGTTCTTC; cdr3_aa: CASSPGGPGQFF; j_call: TRBJ2-1; clone_size: NA; v_call: TRBV6-5; d_call: NA
cdr3_nt: TGTGCCAGCAGCTTGGGACAGGGGCCACAGAGGGGGCAGTTCTTC; cdr3_aa: CASSLGQGPQRGQFF; j_call: TRBJ2-1; clone_size: NA; v_call: TRBV13; d_call: TRBD1
cdr3_nt: TGTGCCAGCAGCTTATACAGGAACTATGGCTACACCTTC; cdr3_aa: CASSLYRNYGYTF; j_call: TRBJ1-2; clone_size: NA; v_call: TRBV7-8; d_call: NA
cdr3_nt: TGTGCCAGCTCTCCGTCTTGGGGGACTATCTCAGCCCGGCTTGATACGCAGTATTTT; cdr3_aa: CASSPSWGTISARLDTQYF; j_call: TRBJ2-3; clone_size: NA; v_call: TRBV18; d_call: TRBD2
cdr3_nt: TGCGCCAGCACCGACAGGGGGCGTAACACCGGGGAGCTGTTTTTT; cdr3_aa: CASTDRGRNTGELFF; j_call: TRBJ2-2; clone_size: once; v_call: TRBV4-1; d_call: TRBD1
cdr3_nt: TGCACCAGCAGCTCCCACAGGGCTTGTCAGCCCCAGCATTTT; cdr3_aa: CTSSSHRACQPQHF; j_call: TRBJ1-5; clone_size: many; v_call: TRBV1; d_call: NA
cdr3_nt: TGTGCCAGTAGTATGACAGGGGACTATGGCTACACCTTC; cdr3_aa: CASSMTGDYGYTF; j_call: TRBJ1-2; clone_size: NA; v_call: TRBV19; d_call: TRBD1
cdr3_nt: TGTGCCACCAGTGAATTGGACAGCATCCGTAGGGAGACCCAGTACTTC; cdr3_aa: CATSELDSIRRETQYF; j_call: TRBJ2-5; clone_size: NA; v_call: TRBV24-1; d_call: NA
cdr3_nt: TGTGCCAGCAGCTTAAATGTTCATAGCAATCAGCCCCAGCATTTT; cdr3_aa: CASSLNVHSNQPQHF; j_call: TRBJ1-5; clone_size: few; v_call: TRBV7-8; d_call: NA
cdr3_nt: TGCGCCAGCAGCCAAGATTTTACAGGGAACTATGGCTACACCTTC; cdr3_aa: CASSQDFTGNYGYTF; j_call: TRBJ1-2; clone_size: NA; v_call: TRBV4-1; d_call: NA
cdr3_nt: TGTGCTAGTGGCCCGGGACAATATAGCAATCAGCCCCAGCATTTT; cdr3_aa: CASGPGQYSNQPQHF; j_call: TRBJ1-5; clone_size: NA; v_call: TRBV12-5; d_call: NA
cdr3_nt: TGTGCCAGCAGAACCGGGACTAGCGGGACTAAAGAGACCCAGTACTTC; cdr3_aa: CASRTGTSGTKETQYF; j_call: TRBJ2-5; clone_size: NA; v_call: TRBV5-8; d_call: TRBD2
cdr3_nt: TGTGCCAGCAGCCAACCCACCCGAGGGACAGGGGAAGGAAAAGAGACCCAGTACTTC; cdr3_aa: CASSQPTRGTGEGKETQYF; j_call: TRBJ2-5; clone_size: NA; v_call: TRBV3-1/TRBV3-2; d_call: TRBD1
cdr3_nt: TGCGCCAGCAGCCCCGCCCGGGACACCAGGGGTGAGCAGTTCTTC; cdr3_aa: CASSPARDTRGEQFF; j_call: TRBJ2-1; clone_size: NA; v_call: TRBV4-1; d_call: NA
cdr3_nt: TGTGCCACAAGGACAGGACTCAGCCAGCCCCAGCATTTT; cdr3_aa: CATRTGLSQPQHF; j_call: TRBJ1-5; clone_size: NA; v_call: TRBV2; d_call: TRBD1
cdr3_nt: TGTGCTAGTGCCTCGGAGGGAAATCAGCCCCAGCATTTT; cdr3_aa: CASASEGNQPQHF; j_call: TRBJ1-5; clone_size: few; v_call: TRBV12-5; d_call: NA
cdr3_nt: TGTGCCAGCAGTCCCGGGACTAGCGGGGGCTTGGGGACCCAGTACTTC; cdr3_aa: CASSPGTSGGLGTQYF; j_call: TRBJ2-5; clone_size: NA; v_call: TRBV2; d_call: TRBD2
cdr3_nt: TGTGCCAGCAGTTTAAACAAGGGGTTGCCAGCTTTCTTT; cdr3_aa: CASSLNKGLPAFF; j_call: TRBJ1-1; clone_size: NA; v_call: TRBV27; d_call: NA
cdr3_nt: TGTGCCAGCAGTTACCCGGGGGTAGCCAAAAACATTCAGTACTTC; cdr3_aa: CASSYPGVAKNIQYF; j_call: TRBJ2-4; clone_size: NA; v_call: TRBV6-2/TRBV6-3; d_call: NA
cdr3_nt: TGTGCCAGCAGCTTTGACAGGAACTATGGCTACACCTTC; cdr3_aa: CASSFDRNYGYTF; j_call: TRBJ1-2; clone_size: NA; v_call: TRBV7-2; d_call: NA
cdr3_nt: TGTGCCAGCAGTCGAGGGAGGGGGTTAAGGGATGGCTACACCTTC; cdr3_aa: CASSRGRGLRDGYTF; j_call: TRBJ1-2; clone_size: once; v_call: TRBV11-2; d_call: NA